The 29 T cell receptor beta chains below were found in one sample sequenced in a study of blood T cell repertoires in COVID-19. Measured with immunoSEQ multiplex PCR; TCRdb has only the in-frame clones, and not every one. The table records a few hundred thousand clones, roughly 88% of them present only once. Sequenced: peripheral blood. These receptors were obtained from a human donor with COVID-19, enrolled during active disease. The donor label of this sample is uncertain.

The V and J genes are TRBV3-1 (or the pseudogene TRBV3-2) and TRBJ2-5; possibly TRBD2 for D (5 bases). CDR1 is LGHDT, CDR2 YNNKEL, per germline (reference sequence). V lost 0 bases and J 1 base, leaving 9 bases between the germline ends. The CDR3 spans 15 residues. The CDR3 DNA is TGTGCCAGCAGCCAAGATCCGGGGATCCAAGAGACCCAGTACTTC. Translation gives CASSQDPGIQETQYF.

The CDR3 loop is CASRITTGEAFF. As DNA, the CDR3 is TGTGCCAGCAGAATCACCACCGGTGAAGCTTTCTTT. V usage is TRBV27 and J usage is TRBJ1-1; unclear D gene. The germline V and J ends were trimmed by 6 bases and 7 bases, with 12 bases remaining between them. CDR3 length equals 12 residues. In germline, CDR1 is MNHEY, CDR2 SMNVEV (reference sequence).

The V and J genes are TRBV19 and TRBJ2-1, with D perhaps matching TRBD2 (6 bases). V was trimmed by 0 bases and J by 7 bases, leaving 7 bases between them. In germline, CDR1 is LNHDA, CDR2 SQIVND (reference sequence). There are 13 residues in the CDR3. CDR3: CASSIDRGNEQFF. The CDR3 DNA is TGTGCCAGTAGTATAGATCGGGGGAATGAGCAGTTCTTC.

The CDR3 coding sequence is TGTGCCTGTGAAGCGAGGTGGCCCACTGAAGCTTTCTTT. Translation: CACEARWPTEAFF. The rearrangement links TRBV30 to TRBJ1-1; no clear D. This CDR3 spans 13 amino acids. CDR1 GTSNPN and CDR2 SVGIG come from the germline V gene (reference sequence). The V end lost 6 bases, the J end lost 4 bases, and 15 bases lay between the germline ends.

The count of this clone is one. This chain joins TRBV9 and TRBJ1-4, with 9 bases fitting TRBD1. The CDR3 extends over 15 amino acids. V shed 5 bases and J 7 bases; nucleotides not matched to a gene: 9. Germline loops: CDR1 SGDLS, CDR2 YYNGEE. For the CDR3, the DNA is TGTGCCAGCAGTTCACCGGGACAGGGAGGTGAAAAACTGTTTTTT. This gives the protein CASSSPGQGGEKLFF.

This clone was detected only once. The rearrangement uses TRBV28 and TRBJ1-2; tentative D call: TRBD1 (6 bases). Germline V CDR1 and CDR2: MDHEN, SYDVKM. Trimming removed 7 bases from V and 8 bases from J, with 17 bases in between. This CDR3 is 13 amino acids long. CDR3 nucleotide sequence: TGTGCCAGCAACACGTTGGGGGCTCGGGGCTACACCTTC. As protein: CASNTLGARGYTF.

The chain has TRBV7-2 and TRBJ2-5; no firm D call. V lost 5 bases and J lost 3, with 13 bases in between. Germline V lookup: CDR1 SGHTA, CDR2 FQGNSA. The CDR3 runs to 14 residues. CDR3 coding DNA: TGTGCCAGCAGCCAACCGCTAGGAAAAGAGACCCAGTACTTC. This encodes CASSQPLGKETQYF.

The chain joins TRBV10-3 to TRBJ1-2; 8 bases align to TRBD1. The CDR3 is 13 amino acids. The germline CDR1 and CDR2 sequences are ENHRY and SYGVKD. Losses at the gene ends were 2 bases for V and 7 bases for J; bases not matched to a gene: 3. This chain's CDR3 is CAISEGQGGGYTF. As DNA, the CDR3 is TGTGCCATCAGTGAGGGACAGGGCGGTGGCTACACCTTC.

V and J are TRBV28 and TRBJ2-2, with D perhaps TRBD2 (6 bases). Germline CDR1 and CDR2: MDHEN and SYDVKM. Trimming pared 6 bases from V and 7 bases from J, leaving 12 bases between. The CDR3 has 13 amino acids. In nucleotides, the CDR3 is TGTGCCAGCAGGGGAGGAGGTGTCGGGGAGCTGTTTTTT. Amino acid sequence: CASRGGGVGELFF.

The chain joins TRBV28 to TRBJ1-2; tentatively, D is TRBD1 (5 bases). V shed 6 bases and J shed 4 bases, with 12 bases lying between them. Per the germline V gene, CDR1 is MDHEN and CDR2 is SYDVKM. The CDR3 is 13 residues long. The CDR3 spells CASRVTASYGYTF. As DNA, the CDR3 is TGTGCCAGCAGGGTGACAGCCTCCTATGGCTACACCTTC.

The V call is TRBV4-1, the J call TRBJ2-2; 10 bases agree with TRBD2. The CDR3 length is 16 residues. The trim removed 5 bases at V and 1 base at J, leaving 4 bases unmatched. CDR1 MGHRA and CDR2 YSYEKL come from the germline V gene. CDR3 coding DNA: TGCGCCAGCAGCGGCCGGACTAGCGGGAACACCGGGGAGCTGTTTTTT. This codes for CASSGRTSGNTGELFF.

The gene calls are TRBV3-1 (or the pseudogene TRBV3-2) and TRBJ2-7; 8 bases match TRBD1. V dropped 4 bases and J dropped 0; count of bases not matched to a gene: 5. Germline CDR1 is LGHDT and CDR2 is YNNKEL (reference sequence). CDR3 length: 15 amino acids. Here the CDR3 reads CASSLGGQGSYEQYF. For the CDR3, the DNA is TGTGCCAGCAGCCTCGGCGGACAGGGCTCCTACGAGCAGTACTTC.

The chain recombines TRBV19 with TRBJ1-4, with 8 bases fitting TRBD1. The CDR3 has 14 amino acids. The germline CDR1 and CDR2 sequences are LNHDA and SQIVND (reference sequence). V lost 5 bases, J lost 4 bases, and 3 bases stayed unmatched. In DNA, the CDR3 is TGTGCCAGTAGTCTGGGACAGGTTAATGAAAAACTGTTTTTT. This sequence encodes CASSLGQVNEKLFF.

V is TRBV9 and J is TRBJ1-3; 9 nucleotides match TRBD1. The CDR3 is 15 residues long. Germline V gives CDR1 SGDLS, CDR2 YYNGEE. The V segment lost 4 bases and the J segment 3 bases; nucleotides outside the gene matches: 5. CDR3 amino acids: CASSPRTGDGNTIYF. The CDR3 region has the DNA TGTGCCAGCAGCCCTCGGACAGGGGATGGAAACACCATATATTTT.

In DNA, the CDR3 is TGTGCCAGCGGCTACAGCCTCTCCTACGAGCAGTACTTC. Its translation: CASGYSLSYEQYF. This chain joins TRBV7-9 and TRBJ2-7; D call uncertain. V was clipped by 8 bases and J by 0 bases, with 11 bases between them. The CDR3 has 13 residues. Germline CDR1 SEHNR, CDR2 FQNEAQ (reference sequence).

The chain couples TRBV3-1 (or the pseudogene TRBV3-2) to TRBJ2-1; D possibly corresponds to TRBD2 (6 bases). Trimming took off 0 bases at V and 7 bases at J, with 16 bases between the two ends. The CDR3 totals 16 residues. Germline-derived CDR1 and CDR2 are LGHDT and YNNKEL (reference sequence). CDR3 loop: CASSQDRGTRGNEQFF. The CDR3 DNA sequence: TGTGCCAGCAGCCAAGATAGAGGGACTCGAGGGAATGAGCAGTTCTTC.

This clone was observed a single time. The chain combines TRBV10-3 with TRBJ2-1; tentatively, D is TRBD2 (5 bases). This CDR3 spans 13 amino acids. The V end was cut by 0 bases, the J end by 9 bases, with 9 bases between. Germline values: CDR1 ENHRY, CDR2 SYGVKD. The CDR3 protein is CAISESRVGEQFF. The CDR3 DNA reads TGTGCCATCAGTGAGTCGAGGGTGGGTGAGCAGTTCTTC.

The J gene is TRBJ1-6, the V gene TRBV2, with TRBD1 matching 10 bases. This CDR3 has 15 residues. Germline trimming cut 6 bases from V and 5 bases from J; bases unmatched to any gene: 4. Per germline, CDR1 SNHLY and CDR2 FYNNEI. The CDR3 loop reads CASSPGTGDNSPLHF. The CDR3 DNA is TGTGCCAGCAGCCCAGGGACAGGGGATAATTCACCCCTCCACTTT.

The chain uses TRBV7-2 and TRBJ2-7, with D perhaps TRBD2 (6 bases). Per the germline V gene, CDR1 is SGHTA and CDR2 is FQGNSA. The CDR3 totals 16 residues. The ends were cut back, 0 bases at V and 9 bases at J, with 21 bases in the middle. The CDR3 here is CASSLALASAGGGQYF. DNA of the CDR3: TGTGCCAGCAGCTTAGCCCTAGCGAGCGCGGGCGGTGGGCAGTACTTC.

This clone was detected a few times. The rearrangement joins TRBV12-3 or TRBV12-4 to TRBJ2-7, with TRBD1 matching 10 bases. The CDR3 spans 13 residues. Trimming took 5 bases from V and 5 from J; bases not matched to a gene: 3. This chain's CDR3 is CASSGQGVNEQYF. The DNA of the CDR3 is TGTGCCAGCAGTGGACAGGGGGTTAACGAGCAGTACTTC.

This chain joins TRBV18 and TRBJ1-2, with 7 nucleotides matching TRBD1. V shed 3 bases and J 8 bases; nucleotides not matched to a gene: 18. Germline V gene sequence: CDR1 KGHSH, CDR2 LQKENI. The CDR3 is 17 amino acids. In DNA, the CDR3 is TGTGCCAGCTCACCCTTAATGTTACAGGGGCAACCTACCGGCTACACCTTC. It is translated as CASSPLMLQGQPTGYTF.

A word on this clone: The same CDR3 can be traced to other DNA sequences in this sample. The chain carries TRBV19 and TRBJ2-2; maybe TRBD2 (5 bases). Per germline, CDR1 LNHDA and CDR2 SQIVND (reference sequence). The CDR3 loop spans 15 amino acids. Trimming removed 3 bases from V and 1 base from J, with 9 bases in between. The CDR3 nucleotides are TGTGCCAGTAGTATCCCGGGGTTGAACACCGGGGAGCTGTTTTTT. Translated: CASSIPGLNTGELFF.

The chain employs TRBV11-3 and TRBJ2-1, with a weak D call TRBD1 (5 bases). The CDR3 consists of 15 residues. Germline V gene sequence: CDR1 SGHNT, CDR2 YENEEA. Trimming cost V 3 bases and J 4 bases, with 13 bases left between them. The CDR3 here is CASSFTTTGYNEQFF. In DNA, the CDR3 is TGTGCCAGCAGCTTTACTACTACAGGTTACAATGAGCAGTTCTTC.

A note on this clone: Other DNA sequences of this sample code for an identical CDR3. The chain couples TRBV19 to TRBJ2-7, with 8 bases fitting TRBD1. V shed 4 bases and J 7 bases; nucleotides not matched to a gene: 6. This CDR3 is built from 13 residues. CDR1 is LNHDA and CDR2 is SQIVND in the germline V gene (reference sequence). The CDR3 here is CASSTTGVGEQYF. In DNA form, the CDR3 reads TGTGCCAGTAGTACGACAGGGGTCGGGGAGCAGTACTTC.

The V call is TRBV9, the J call TRBJ2-1, with no clear D. Trimming shortened V by 0 bases and J by 10 bases, and 20 bases separated the two germline ends. CDR1 and CDR2 (germline): SGDLS, YYNGEE. The CDR3 totals 16 residues. CDR3 DNA: TGTGCCAGCAGCGTAGCGTCTGGCGCCTTAACAGAAGAGCAGTTCTTC. Translated, it gives CASSVASGALTEEQFF.

The chain recombines TRBV6-5 with TRBJ1-5; unclear D gene. Trimming stripped 5 bases from V and 5 bases from J, with 10 bases between. This CDR3 is built from 13 residues. The germline V gene has CDR1 MNHEY and CDR2 SVGAGI. The CDR3 nucleotides are TGTGCCAGCAGTCGGACTGGGTATCAGCCCCAGCATTTT. It specifies CASSRTGYQPQHF.

V usage is TRBV7-3 and J usage is TRBJ1-4; 9 bases align to TRBD1. Germline V gives CDR1 SGHTA, CDR2 FQGTGA. The V segment lost 4 bases and the J segment 6 bases; nucleotides outside the gene matches: 3. The CDR3 has 14 residues. CDR3 residues: CASSSTGGDEKLFF. The CDR3 DNA sequence: TGTGCCAGCAGCTCAACAGGGGGCGATGAAAAACTGTTTTTT.

The rearrangement joins TRBV7-9 to TRBJ1-2; 7 bases fit TRBD1. The trim removed 7 bases at V and 4 bases at J, leaving 9 bases unmatched. Germline V CDR1 and CDR2: SEHNR, FQNEAQ (reference sequence). The CDR3 contains 14 residues. The CDR3 DNA reads as TGTGCCAGCACCCCGGACAGGACTACCTATGGCTACACCTTC. This translates into CASTPDRTTYGYTF. Using reference TRBV7-9 and TRBJ1-2 for the parts outside the CDR3, the full variable domain is DTGVSQNPRHKITKRGQNVTFRCDPISEHNRLYWYRQTLGQGPEFLTYFQNEAQLEKSRLLSDRFSAERPKGSFSTLEIQRTEQGDSAMYLCASTPDRTTYGYTFGSGTRLTVV.

V and J are TRBV5-8 and TRBJ2-3; TRBD2 matches at 8 bases. J was trimmed by 2 bases and V by 4 bases; bases with no gene match: 9. The CDR3 extends over 16 amino acids. Germline CDR1 and CDR2: SGHTS and YDEGEE. CDR3 sequence reads: CASSPGLALDTDTQYF. In nucleotides, the CDR3 is TGTGCCAGCAGCCCTGGACTAGCACTAGACACAGATACGCAGTATTTT.